Listed below are T cell receptor beta chains from one sample, sequenced in a study of blood T cells in healthy people across ages. TCRdb itself ran the 5' RACE reads through MiXCR, one entry per CDR3 protein. The sample comprises 1.5 million to 2 million distinct CDR3 sequences, 28% of which are singletons, and approximately 7.7% rests with the top ten. Sample: blood. The receptors were gathered from a woman between 25 and 40 years old in good health. CDR3s include the opening cysteine and the closing phenylalanine or tryptophan. D genes are given only for firm matches. Clone size appears in some rows only: once, few, many, or a class for an expanded clone.

d_gene: TRBD1
v_gene: TRBV6-5
abundance: many
j_gene: TRBJ2-6
CDR3aa: CASSYWGQGGGTGANVLTF
CDR3nt: TGTGCCAGCAGTTACTGGGGACAGGGAGGAGGTACTGGGGCCAACGTCCTGACTTTC

d_gene: NA
v_gene: TRBV10-3
abundance: many
j_gene: TRBJ2-3
CDR3aa: CAISDGAADTQYF
CDR3nt: TGTGCCATCAGTGACGGCGCCGCAGATACGCAGTATTTT

d_gene: NA
v_gene: TRBV28
abundance: few
j_gene: TRBJ2-3
CDR3aa: CASVQGLTGSDTQYF
CDR3nt: TGTGCCAGCGTACAGGGCCTAACAGGATCGGATACGCAGTATTTT

d_gene: NA
v_gene: TRBV10-3
abundance: many
j_gene: TRBJ2-7
CDR3aa: CAISESGSSNEQYF
CDR3nt: TGTGCCATCAGTGAGTCAGGGTCATCCAACGAGCAGTACTTC

d_gene: NA
v_gene: TRBV6-1
abundance: few
j_gene: TRBJ1-5
CDR3aa: CASSESVGNQPQHF
CDR3nt: TGTGCCAGCAGTGAATCCGTGGGCAATCAGCCCCAGCATTTT

d_gene: NA
v_gene: TRBV29-1
abundance: NA
j_gene: TRBJ2-3
CDR3aa: CSVGGTQYF
CDR3nt: TGCAGCGTTGGAGGGACGCAGTATTTT

d_gene: TRBD1
v_gene: TRBV29-1
abundance: NA
j_gene: TRBJ2-5
CDR3aa: CSVEERTGEGETQYF
CDR3nt: TGCAGCGTTGAAGAAAGGACAGGGGAGGGGGAGACCCAGTACTTC

d_gene: NA
v_gene: TRBV5-1
abundance: NA
j_gene: TRBJ1-4
CDR3aa: CASSSYGEANEKLFF
CDR3nt: TGCGCCAGCAGCTCATACGGAGAAGCTAATGAAAAACTGTTTTTT

d_gene: NA
v_gene: TRBV5-1
abundance: NA
j_gene: TRBJ2-3
CDR3aa: CASSLDPGYTDTQYF
CDR3nt: TGCGCCAGCAGCTTGGACCCGGGCTACACAGATACGCAGTATTTT

d_gene: TRBD1
v_gene: TRBV7-9
abundance: many
j_gene: TRBJ2-5
CDR3aa: CAIQGARETQYF
CDR3nt: TGTGCCATCCAGGGGGCGAGGGAGACCCAGTACTTC

d_gene: TRBD1
v_gene: TRBV15
abundance: NA
j_gene: TRBJ2-7
CDR3aa: CATSSPSGGPDYEQYF
CDR3nt: TGTGCCACCAGCAGTCCTTCAGGGGGACCTGACTACGAGCAGTACTTC

d_gene: NA
v_gene: TRBV9
abundance: many
j_gene: TRBJ2-5
CDR3aa: CASSVGDSRETQYF
CDR3nt: TGTGCCAGCAGCGTAGGCGACAGTCGTGAGACCCAGTACTTC

d_gene: NA
v_gene: TRBV3-1
abundance: few
j_gene: TRBJ2-4
CDR3aa: CASSQDRPKIAKNIQYF
CDR3nt: TGTGCCAGCAGCCAAGATCGACCAAAAATAGCCAAAAACATTCAGTACTTC

d_gene: NA
v_gene: TRBV5-1
abundance: NA
j_gene: TRBJ1-6
CDR3aa: CASSWTGIPGPDSPLHF
CDR3nt: TGCGCCAGCAGCTGGACCGGGATTCCGGGTCCGGATTCACCCCTCCACTTT

d_gene: NA
v_gene: TRBV5-1
abundance: NA
j_gene: TRBJ2-2
CDR3aa: CASSLSNLAAGGELFF
CDR3nt: TGCGCCAGCAGCCTATCGAACCTCGCTGCGGGCGGGGAGCTGTTTTTT

d_gene: TRBD1
v_gene: TRBV5-1
abundance: many
j_gene: TRBJ1-2
CDR3aa: CASSPAGTGGDYGYTF
CDR3nt: TGCGCCAGCAGCCCGGCCGGGACAGGGGGGGACTATGGCTACACCTTC

d_gene: TRBD2
v_gene: TRBV7-2
abundance: NA
j_gene: TRBJ2-4
CDR3aa: CASSLKFEKLAGAKNIQYF
CDR3nt: TGTGCCAGCAGCTTAAAGTTTGAAAAACTAGCGGGAGCCAAAAACATTCAGTACTTC

d_gene: TRBD1
v_gene: TRBV2
abundance: NA
j_gene: TRBJ1-5
CDR3aa: CASSPAGGQNSNQPQHF
CDR3nt: TGTGCCAGCAGTCCGGCAGGGGGTCAGAATAGCAATCAGCCCCAGCATTTT

d_gene: TRBD1
v_gene: TRBV20-1
abundance: few
j_gene: TRBJ1-4
CDR3aa: CSARVFGQGVTNEKLFF
CDR3nt: TGCAGTGCTAGAGTTTTCGGACAGGGGGTAACTAATGAAAAACTGTTTTTT

d_gene: TRBD2
v_gene: TRBV12-3/TRBV12-4
abundance: NA
j_gene: TRBJ2-3
CDR3aa: CASGRGGDTQYF
CDR3nt: TGTGCCAGCGGCCGGGGGGGAGATACGCAGTATTTT

d_gene: NA
v_gene: TRBV10-3
abundance: NA
j_gene: TRBJ2-5
CDR3aa: CAISESNSQETQYF
CDR3nt: TGTGCCATCAGTGAGTCGAACAGCCAAGAGACCCAGTACTTC

d_gene: NA
v_gene: TRBV12-3/TRBV12-4
abundance: few
j_gene: TRBJ2-3
CDR3aa: CASTGTTDTQYF
CDR3nt: TGTGCCAGCACAGGGACGACAGATACGCAGTATTTT

d_gene: TRBD1
v_gene: TRBV7-2
abundance: few
j_gene: TRBJ1-4
CDR3aa: CASSLSGNRQGVGKLFF
CDR3nt: TGTGCCAGCAGCTTAAGTGGGAACCGACAGGGGGTAGGAAAACTGTTTTTT

d_gene: TRBD2
v_gene: TRBV19
abundance: few
j_gene: TRBJ2-1
CDR3aa: CASSIAGTSGSYEQFF
CDR3nt: TGTGCCAGTAGTATAGCGGGAACTAGCGGGAGCTATGAGCAGTTCTTC

d_gene: TRBD1
v_gene: TRBV20-1
abundance: NA
j_gene: TRBJ2-3
CDR3aa: CSAGGDRVTDTQYF
CDR3nt: TGCAGTGCTGGTGGGGACAGGGTAACAGATACGCAGTATTTT

d_gene: TRBD1
v_gene: TRBV10-2
abundance: NA
j_gene: TRBJ2-3
CDR3aa: CASSELPGQGARDTQYF
CDR3nt: TGCGCCAGCAGTGAGCTTCCGGGACAGGGGGCCAGAGATACGCAGTATTTT

d_gene: NA
v_gene: TRBV28
abundance: NA
j_gene: TRBJ1-4
CDR3aa: CASSLSAGSPKKLFF
CDR3nt: TGTGCCAGCAGTTTATCGGCAGGGTCGCCAAAAAAACTGTTTTTT

d_gene: TRBD1
v_gene: TRBV28
abundance: NA
j_gene: TRBJ1-5
CDR3aa: CASSSYRGRSNQPQHF
CDR3nt: TGTGCCAGCAGTTCATACAGGGGGCGCAGCAATCAGCCCCAGCATTTT

d_gene: NA
v_gene: TRBV5-5
abundance: NA
j_gene: TRBJ1-4
CDR3aa: CASSTTRAGGEKLFF
CDR3nt: TGTGCCAGCAGCACCACACGCGCCGGAGGGGAAAAACTGTTTTTT

d_gene: NA
v_gene: TRBV7-9
abundance: NA
j_gene: TRBJ2-7
CDR3aa: CASSLVGTAISYEQYF
CDR3nt: TGTGCCAGCAGCTTAGTGGGGACGGCCATCTCCTACGAGCAGTACTTC

d_gene: NA
v_gene: TRBV3-1
abundance: few
j_gene: TRBJ2-7
CDR3aa: CASSPIQGPYEQYF
CDR3nt: TGTGCCAGCAGCCCAATACAGGGTCCCTACGAGCAGTACTTC

d_gene: NA
v_gene: TRBV29-1
abundance: NA
j_gene: TRBJ2-7
CDR3aa: CSVEDQLREQYF
CDR3nt: TGCAGCGTTGAAGATCAGTTGCGGGAGCAGTACTTC

d_gene: NA
v_gene: TRBV29-1
abundance: NA
j_gene: TRBJ2-1
CDR3aa: CSAGRIGNEQFF
CDR3nt: TGTAGCGCGGGACGGATTGGGAATGAGCAGTTCTTC

d_gene: NA
v_gene: TRBV20-1
abundance: once
j_gene: TRBJ2-3
CDR3aa: CSVGYRSSTDTLYF
CDR3nt: TGCAGTGTAGGATACAGGTCCTCCACAGATACGCTGTATTTT

d_gene: NA
v_gene: TRBV7-6
abundance: many
j_gene: TRBJ2-3
CDR3aa: CASRGGSDTQYF
CDR3nt: TGTGCCAGCAGGGGGGGATCAGATACGCAGTATTTT

d_gene: NA
v_gene: TRBV9
abundance: few
j_gene: TRBJ1-3
CDR3aa: CASSVTAGSGNTIYF
CDR3nt: TGTGCCAGCAGCGTAACAGCAGGCTCTGGAAACACCATATATTTT

d_gene: NA
v_gene: TRBV28
abundance: few
j_gene: TRBJ1-3
CDR3aa: CASSRQALRHTIYF
CDR3nt: TGTGCCAGCAGCAGACAGGCCCTAAGACACACCATATATTTT

d_gene: NA
v_gene: TRBV6-1
abundance: few
j_gene: TRBJ1-2
CDR3aa: CASSEAFYPENKHYTF
CDR3nt: TGTGCCAGCAGTGAAGCGTTTTATCCGGAAAATAAGCACTACACCTTC

d_gene: NA
v_gene: TRBV27
abundance: few
j_gene: TRBJ2-7
CDR3aa: CASSLSPGTTVEQYF
CDR3nt: TGTGCCAGCAGTTTATCCCCGGGCACAACCGTCGAGCAGTACTTC

d_gene: TRBD1
v_gene: TRBV20-1
abundance: NA
j_gene: TRBJ2-7
CDR3aa: CSADDRVELEQYF
CDR3nt: TGCAGTGCCGACGACAGGGTAGAGCTCGAGCAGTACTTC

d_gene: NA
v_gene: TRBV5-1
abundance: NA
j_gene: TRBJ2-7
CDR3aa: CASSKGDLGSYEQYF
CDR3nt: TGCGCCAGCAGCAAAGGGGACCTCGGGTCCTACGAGCAGTACTTC

d_gene: NA
v_gene: TRBV5-1
abundance: few
j_gene: TRBJ2-5
CDR3aa: CASSLPRGTNEQYF
CDR3nt: TGCGCCAGCAGCTTGCCCAGAGGGACCAATGAGCAGTACTTC

d_gene: TRBD2
v_gene: TRBV29-1
abundance: many
j_gene: TRBJ2-4
CDR3aa: CSVVGGSNKNIQYF
CDR3nt: TGCAGCGTTGTGGGAGGGAGCAACAAAAACATTCAGTACTTC

d_gene: NA
v_gene: TRBV29-1
abundance: many
j_gene: TRBJ2-1
CDR3aa: CSVRLASHEQFF
CDR3nt: TGCAGCGTGAGGCTAGCATCCCATGAGCAGTTCTTC

d_gene: NA
v_gene: TRBV7-9
abundance: NA
j_gene: TRBJ1-2
CDR3aa: CASSSTGPPNGYTF
CDR3nt: TGTGCCAGCAGCTCGACGGGCCCGCCGAACGGCTACACCTTC

d_gene: NA
v_gene: TRBV28
abundance: few
j_gene: TRBJ1-2
CDR3aa: CATIREQYYGYTF
CDR3nt: TGTGCCACCATCCGGGAGCAATACTATGGCTACACCTTC

d_gene: TRBD2
v_gene: TRBV20-1
abundance: once
j_gene: TRBJ2-1
CDR3aa: CSAPRRLAGEQFF
CDR3nt: TGCAGTGCTCCACGACGACTAGCAGGAGAGCAGTTCTTC

d_gene: TRBD1
v_gene: TRBV20-1
abundance: few
j_gene: TRBJ2-7
CDR3aa: CSASRIDRGREQYF
CDR3nt: TGCAGTGCTTCACGAATTGACAGGGGGCGCGAGCAGTACTTC

d_gene: TRBD2
v_gene: TRBV10-2
abundance: many
j_gene: TRBJ2-1
CDR3aa: CASSAGLVDEQFF
CDR3nt: TGCGCCAGCAGTGCCGGACTAGTCGACGAGCAGTTCTTC

d_gene: NA
v_gene: TRBV28
abundance: few
j_gene: TRBJ2-7
CDR3aa: CASRPGLFYYEQYF
CDR3nt: TGTGCCAGCAGGCCGGGACTGTTCTATTACGAGCAGTACTTC

d_gene: TRBD1
v_gene: TRBV6-5
abundance: NA
j_gene: TRBJ2-7
CDR3aa: CASRVDRGYNEQYF
CDR3nt: TGTGCCAGCAGGGTAGACAGGGGTTACAATGAGCAGTACTTC

d_gene: TRBD1
v_gene: TRBV5-1
abundance: few
j_gene: TRBJ2-7
CDR3aa: CASSTSGTAYEQYF
CDR3nt: TGCGCCAGCAGCACTTCCGGGACAGCCTACGAGCAGTACTTC

d_gene: NA
v_gene: TRBV12-5
abundance: NA
j_gene: TRBJ2-4
CDR3aa: CASGSDTLAKNIQYF
CDR3nt: TGTGCTAGTGGTTCGGACACTTTAGCCAAAAACATTCAGTACTTC

d_gene: TRBD1
v_gene: TRBV7-3
abundance: NA
j_gene: TRBJ2-3
CDR3aa: CASSYLGTGDGTDTQYF
CDR3nt: TGTGCCAGCAGCTACCTCGGGACAGGGGATGGAACAGATACGCAGTATTTT

d_gene: NA
v_gene: TRBV9
abundance: NA
j_gene: TRBJ2-6
CDR3aa: CASSVGQRADVLTF
CDR3nt: TGTGCCAGCAGCGTCGGACAGAGGGCCGACGTCCTGACTTTC

d_gene: NA
v_gene: TRBV7-9
abundance: few
j_gene: TRBJ2-1
CDR3aa: CASSLARAAEQFF
CDR3nt: TGTGCCAGCAGCTTAGCGCGGGCGGCTGAGCAGTTCTTC

d_gene: TRBD2
v_gene: TRBV27
abundance: few
j_gene: TRBJ2-5
CDR3aa: CASSYLAGQETQYF
CDR3nt: TGTGCCAGCAGTTACCTAGCGGGACAAGAGACCCAGTACTTC

d_gene: TRBD1
v_gene: TRBV3-1
abundance: NA
j_gene: TRBJ2-4
CDR3aa: CASSHLSGQGRNIQYF
CDR3nt: TGTGCCAGCAGCCATCTCTCGGGACAGGGAAGAAACATTCAGTACTTC

d_gene: TRBD1
v_gene: TRBV5-1
abundance: NA
j_gene: TRBJ2-7
CDR3aa: CASSQAGDRIYEQYF
CDR3nt: TGCGCCAGCAGCCAGGCAGGGGACAGGATATACGAGCAGTACTTC

d_gene: NA
v_gene: TRBV7-2
abundance: NA
j_gene: TRBJ2-4
CDR3aa: CASSSTNTGGRQYF
CDR3nt: TGTGCCAGCAGCTCCACCAATACAGGAGGACGGCAGTACTTC